Reported below is one T cell receptor (beta chain). The CDR3 is made up of 14 amino acids. V was pared by 0 bases and J by 6 bases, with 13 bases between. Per germline, CDR1 SGHRS and CDR2 YFSETQ. The data were taken from a study of regulatory T cells in long-lasting Graves disease. At the level of the study: The term persistent Graves' disease signified upward of 5 years on antithyroid drugs with positive TSH receptor antibodies.

The TCR beta library used iRepertoire HTBI primers with Arm-PCR amplification of CDR3. MiXCR, applied by TCRdb to the multiplex PCR reads, yields one record per CDR3 protein. The top ten clones hold about a quarter of a sample with around 400,000 distinct CDR3 sequences, 20% to 25% of them seen once. The time point: persistent/refractory GD, antithyroid drugs over 5 years with positive TRAb. RNA from PBMCs was the source of the TCR library. Per American Thyroid Association guidelines, Graves' disease was diagnosed. The TCR originated in a female donor with Graves disease. This chain joins TRBV5-1 and TRBJ2-7; D is undetermined. Sample: peripheral blood mononuclear cells (PBMCs), taken when the disease was refractory, from a patient treated with antithyroid drugs. This chain's CDR3 is CASSLGWDWSEQYF. In nucleotides, the CDR3 is TGCGCCAGCAGCTTGGGCTGGGATTGGAGCGAGCAGTACTTC.